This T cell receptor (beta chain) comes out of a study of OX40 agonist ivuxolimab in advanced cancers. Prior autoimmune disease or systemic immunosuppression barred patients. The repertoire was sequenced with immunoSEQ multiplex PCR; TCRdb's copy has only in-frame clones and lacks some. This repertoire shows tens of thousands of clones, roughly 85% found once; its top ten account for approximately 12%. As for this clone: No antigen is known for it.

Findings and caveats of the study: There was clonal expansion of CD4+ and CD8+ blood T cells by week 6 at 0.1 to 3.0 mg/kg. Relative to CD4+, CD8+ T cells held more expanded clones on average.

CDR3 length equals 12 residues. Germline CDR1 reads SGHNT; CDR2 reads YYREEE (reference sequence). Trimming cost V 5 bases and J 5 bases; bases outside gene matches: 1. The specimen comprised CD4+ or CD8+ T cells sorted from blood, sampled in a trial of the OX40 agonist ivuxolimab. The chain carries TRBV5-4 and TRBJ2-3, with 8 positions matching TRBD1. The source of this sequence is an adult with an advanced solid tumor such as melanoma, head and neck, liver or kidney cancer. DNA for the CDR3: TGTGCCAGCAGGGACAGGGAAGATACGCAGTATTTT. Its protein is CASRDREDTQYF.